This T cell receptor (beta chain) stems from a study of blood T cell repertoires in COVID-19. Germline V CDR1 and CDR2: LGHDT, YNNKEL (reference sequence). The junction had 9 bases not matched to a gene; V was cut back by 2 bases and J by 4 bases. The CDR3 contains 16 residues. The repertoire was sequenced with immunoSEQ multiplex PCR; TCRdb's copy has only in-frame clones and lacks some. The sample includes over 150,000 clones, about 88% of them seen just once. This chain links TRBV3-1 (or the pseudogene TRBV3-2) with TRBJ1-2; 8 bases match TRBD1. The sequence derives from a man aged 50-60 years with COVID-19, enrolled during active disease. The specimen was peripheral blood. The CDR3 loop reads CASSQRTGRGGYGYTF. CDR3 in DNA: TGTGCCAGCAGCCAACGGACAGGGAGGGGAGGCTATGGCTACACCTTC.